This TCR beta chain is from a study of cytomegalovirus exposure and HLA in healthy donors. Overall study findings and caveats: Presence/absence analyses assumed roughly uniform sequencing depth across donors, which may not hold.

Worth noting for this clone: What it binds is unknown.

Primers: 60 Vbeta forward and 13 Jbeta reverse. Repertoires were generated with immunoSEQ multiplex PCR, while TCRdb's copy carries only in-frame clones and drops some. The data contain some 140,000 clones, roughly 85% of them singletons. Source material: PBMCs. The TCR was taken from a man aged 35 to 55 in good health and CMV-seropositive.

In DNA, the CDR3 is TGTGCCAGTAGTATAGAGACTGGCTTTAATGAAAAACTGTTTTTT. Residues: CASSIETGFNEKLFF. The rearrangement uses TRBV19 and TRBJ1-4; D is ambiguous. The germline gives CDR1 LNHDA, CDR2 SQIVND (reference sequence). The CDR3 is 15 residues long. The V end lost 0 bases, the J end lost 4 bases, and 9 bases lay between the germline ends. Full variable domain (missing parts from reference TRBV19 and TRBJ1-4): DGGITQSPKYLFRKEGQNVTLSCEQNLNHDAMYWYRQDPGQGLRLIYYSQIVNDFQKGDIAEGYSVSREKKESFPLTVTSAQKNPTAFYLCASSIETGFNEKLFFGSGTQLSVL.